The 25 T cell receptor beta chains listed next were all sequenced from one sample in a study of shared clonotypes between healthy human individuals (dated by TCRdb to 2019 to 2021). The library was produced with the immunoSEQ multiplex PCR assay. The source is immuneACCESS, and TCRdb retained only in-frame sequences with V and J called. Part of the clones is not carried over; for the studies checked, unresolved V genes explain less than half of this, and the remainder is unexplained. For this sample the table gives approximately 2.5 million clones, of which around nine tenths were detected only once. 0.14% of the sample goes to the ten largest clones. Sequencing input: naive CD4+ T cells sorted from blood. The cell subset or site label, as the study defines it: CD45RA+ positively selected. Receptors originate from a young man in good health.

A note on this clone: This sample includes further DNA sequences coding for the same CDR3. The chain recombines TRBV7-2 with TRBJ1-6; TRBD1 agrees at 9 bases. This CDR3 is built from 15 residues. V lost 4 bases to trimming and J lost 7 bases; unmatched junction nucleotides: 5. Per germline, CDR1 SGHTA and CDR2 FQGNSA. The CDR3, as DNA: TGTGCCAGCAGCTCCCGGACAGGGGACAATTCACCCCTCCACTTT. Translating it yields CASSSRTGDNSPLHF.

A word on this clone: Other DNA sequences in the sample encode the same CDR3. The rearrangement links TRBV20-1 to TRBJ2-1; D is ambiguous. Germline V gives CDR1 DFQATT, CDR2 SNEGSKA (reference sequence). V gave up 3 bases and J gave up 5 bases, with 5 bases separating them. The CDR3 totals 11 residues. As DNA, the CDR3 is TGCAGTGCTAGGGCTAACAATGAGCAGTTCTTC. The encoded protein is CSARANNEQFF.

The gene calls are TRBV10-3 and TRBJ2-7; D possibly matches TRBD1 or TRBD2 (5 bases each). The CDR3 extends over 14 amino acids. With 3 bases removed from V and 5 bases from J, the gap between germline ends came to 14 bases. CDR1 is ENHRY and CDR2 is SYGVKD in the germline V gene. CDR3 amino acids: CAISDFGARNEQYF. Here the CDR3 DNA reads TGTGCCATCAGTGATTTCGGGGCCAGGAACGAGCAGTACTTC.

For the CDR3, the DNA is TGTGCCAGCAGCTTAGCGGCAGGCAATGAGCAGTTCTTC. This encodes CASSLAAGNEQFF. The chain couples TRBV7-2 to TRBJ2-1; D is uncertain. CDR3 length equals 13 residues. Germline-derived CDR1 and CDR2 are SGHTA and FQGNSA. V was shortened by 0 bases and J by 6 bases, with 6 bases between the two germline ends.

The chain joins TRBV28 to TRBJ2-7; no firm D call. CDR3 length: 12 amino acids. Trimming shortened V by 7 bases and J by 3 bases, and 10 bases separated the two germline ends. CDR1 MDHEN and CDR2 SYDVKM come from the germline V gene. CDR3 DNA sequence: TGTGCCAGCATAGGTGATTTCTACGAGCAGTACTTC. Translation: CASIGDFYEQYF.

This clone was observed once. The chain links TRBV6-1 to TRBJ1-1; 12 bases align to TRBD1. V dropped 6 bases and J dropped 3; count of bases not matched to a gene: 5. The CDR3 has 15 residues. Germline loops: CDR1 MNHNS, CDR2 SASEGT. The CDR3 loop is CASRGDRGQDTEAFF. DNA for the CDR3: TGTGCCAGCAGAGGGGACAGGGGGCAGGACACTGAAGCTTTCTTT.

This clone was counted a single time. The chain carries TRBV7-4 and TRBJ2-2; TRBD1 is a possible D gene (5 bases). V shed 2 bases and J shed 2 bases, with 9 bases lying between them. CDR1 is SGHVT and CDR2 is SQSDAQ in the germline V gene. The CDR3 consists of 15 residues. Written as DNA, the CDR3 is TGTGCCAGCAGCTTATCAGGGTATAACACCGGGGAGCTGTTTTTT. This gives the protein CASSLSGYNTGELFF. Supplemented by reference TRBV7-4 and TRBJ2-2, the full variable domain reads GAGVSQSPRYKVAKRGRDVALRCDSISGHVTLYWYRQTLGQGSEVLTYSQSDAQRDKSGRPSGRFSAERPERSVSTLKIQRTEQGDSAVYLCASSLSGYNTGELFFGEGSRLTVL.

J is TRBJ1-1 and V is TRBV19, with 8 positions matching TRBD1. CDR1 is LNHDA, CDR2 SQIVND, per germline (reference sequence). The J segment lost 5 bases and the V segment lost 7 bases, leaving 6 bases of the junction unmatched. This CDR3 is 13 amino acids long. DNA of the CDR3: TGTGCCAGTATCGGACAGGGATATACTGAAGCTTTCTTT. Protein: CASIGQGYTEAFF.

The rearrangement links TRBV27 to TRBJ2-3; 14 bases are a match to TRBD2. CDR1 and CDR2 from the germline V gene are MNHEY and SMNVEV (reference sequence). Unmatched junction bases numbered 9, after V lost 10 bases and J lost 3 bases. The CDR3 totals 16 residues. This CDR3 is CATRLAGGPDTDTQYF. The DNA for the CDR3 is TGTGCCACCCGACTAGCGGGGGGGCCTGATACAGATACGCAGTATTTT.

The chain is built from TRBV5-1 and TRBJ1-5; D gene unclear. Looked up from germline, CDR1 is SGHRS and CDR2 is YFSETQ. The V and J ends lost 6 bases and 2 bases respectively, with 12 bases between them. The length of the CDR3 is 14 residues. This chain's CDR3 is CASTPVPGNQPQHF. The CDR3, as DNA: TGCGCCAGCACGCCGGTCCCCGGCAATCAGCCCCAGCATTTT.

The chain links TRBV11-2 to TRBJ2-5, with 11 bases fitting TRBD2. Germline V gene data show CDR1 as SGHAT and CDR2 as FQNNGV. The J segment lost 1 base and the V segment lost 5 bases, leaving 3 bases of the junction unmatched. The CDR3 spans 15 residues. CDR3 nucleotide sequence: TGTGCCAGCAGCAAGACTAGCGGGGCCCAAGAGACCCAGTACTTC. This encodes CASSKTSGAQETQYF.

Remarks on this clone: One end of the junction fails to match germline, which may point to a read error. The chain joins TRBV7-7 to TRBJ2-5; TRBD1 is a possible D gene (7 bases). The CDR3 has 14 amino acids. Germline V CDR1 and CDR2: SSHAT, FNYEAQ (reference sequence). The CDR3 loop is CASSSRGAQETQYF. DNA of the CDR3: TGTGCTAGCAGCTCCAGGGGGGCCCAAGAGACCCAGTACTTC.

V is TRBV7-2 and J is TRBJ1-5; D remains ambiguous. Germline loops: CDR1 SGHTA, CDR2 FQGNSA. The CDR3 extends over 13 amino acids. Trimming left V 1 base short and J 9 bases short, with 10 bases between. CDR3 sequence (DNA): TGTGCCAGCAGCTTAGATCATCCAGGGCCCCAGCATTTT. It yields the protein CASSLDHPGPQHF. The entire variable domain, with the rest obtained from reference TRBV7-2 and TRBJ1-5, is as follows: GAGVSQSPSNKVTEKGKDVELRCDPISGHTALYWYRQSLGQGLEFLIYFQGNSAPDKSGLPSDRFSAERTGGSVSTLTIQRTQQEDSAVYLCASSLDHPGPQHFGDGTRLSIL.

The chain combines TRBV9 with TRBJ1-1, with 8 bases aligning to TRBD1. The CDR3 runs 14 residues. V shed 4 bases and J 1 base; nucleotides not matched to a gene: 3. Germline V CDR1 and CDR2: SGDLS, YYNGEE. The CDR3 reads CASSHDRGNTEAFF. CDR3 in DNA: TGTGCCAGCAGCCACGACAGGGGGAACACTGAAGCTTTCTTT.

A word on this clone: Relative to the germline gene, one junction end is altered; a read error may explain this. The V call is TRBV5-1, the J call TRBJ1-2, with D tentatively TRBD1 (6 bases). Germline V gene sequence: CDR1 SGHRS, CDR2 YFSETQ. This CDR3 comprises 15 residues. The CDR3 DNA follows: TGCGCCAGCAGCTTGGGGACAGCCCCTAATTATGGCTACACCTTC. This translates into CASSLGTAPNYGYTF.

This clone was seen once. Within the sample, other DNA sequences also encode this same CDR3. This chain links TRBV6-1 with TRBJ2-5, with a possible D match to TRBD1 (8 bases). This CDR3 region has 14 residues. Looked up from germline, CDR1 is MNHNS and CDR2 is SASEGT. V was shortened by 6 bases and J by 4 bases, with 15 bases between the two germline ends. The CDR3 nucleotides read TGTGCCAGCAGACAGGGGGGGGTAGGAGAGACCCAGTACTTC. It specifies CASRQGGVGETQYF.

J is TRBJ2-5 and V is TRBV5-1; 7 bases map to TRBD1. Germline V gene data show CDR1 as SGHRS and CDR2 as YFSETQ. V lost 0 bases to trimming and J lost 0 bases; unmatched junction nucleotides: 5. This CDR3 has 16 residues. The CDR3 sequence is CASSLGPTGHQETQYF. DNA for the CDR3: TGCGCCAGCAGCTTGGGGCCGACAGGGCACCAAGAGACCCAGTACTTC.

The V and J genes are TRBV7-9 and TRBJ1-6, with D perhaps TRBD1 (5 bases). From germline, CDR1 is SEHNR and CDR2 FQNEAQ (reference sequence). The V gene lost 4 bases and the J gene lost 12 bases, with 13 bases spanning the gap. This CDR3 has 13 residues. The CDR3 DNA reads as TGTGCCAGCAGCTCCCGGGCCAGGGAACCCCTCCACTTT. This translates into CASSSRAREPLHF. The full variable domain, in which reference TRBV7-9 and TRBJ1-6 provide the parts outside the CDR3, is DTGVSQNPRHKITKRGQNVTFRCDPISEHNRLYWYRQTLGQGPEFLTYFQNEAQLEKSRLLSDRFSAERPKGSFSTLEIQRTEQGDSAMYLCASSSRAREPLHFGNGTRLTVT.

J is TRBJ1-4 and V is TRBV5-1, with D maybe TRBD1 (5 bases). The V and J ends lost 4 bases and 7 bases respectively, with 29 bases between them. Germline CDR1 is SGHRS and CDR2 is YFSETQ. The CDR3 loop spans 19 amino acids. The DNA of the CDR3 is TGCGCCAGCAGCATTCCCGGACTAGGGGAGAGTACAGAGTCTGAAAAACTGTTTTTT. Its translation is CASSIPGLGESTESEKLFF.

V gene TRBV10-3 combines with J gene TRBJ2-1, with D maybe TRBD1 (5 bases). Trimming pared 3 bases from V and 2 bases from J, leaving 14 bases between. The germline V gene has CDR1 ENHRY and CDR2 SYGVKD. CDR3 length: 16 residues. CDR3 residues: CAISERGTKTYNEQFF. The CDR3 DNA is TGTGCCATCAGTGAAAGGGGAACTAAAACCTACAATGAGCAGTTCTTC.

This chain connects TRBV18 to TRBJ1-2; tentatively, D is TRBD1 (6 bases). This CDR3 contains 17 residues. V was clipped by 2 bases and J by 4 bases, with 20 bases between them. Germline lookup yields CDR1 KGHSH and CDR2 LQKENI. The CDR3, as DNA: TGTGCCAGCTCACCAATCGGTGAGGGGGTATCTACCTATGGCTACACCTTC. The encoded protein is CASSPIGEGVSTYGYTF.

In this sample, this clone turned up once. This chain links TRBV7-9 with TRBJ2-7; 8 bases fit TRBD2. The CDR3 covers 15 residues. Germline lookup yields CDR1 SEHNR and CDR2 FQNEAQ (reference sequence). The V segment lost 5 bases and the J segment 5 bases; nucleotides outside the gene matches: 11. This chain's CDR3 is CASSLRLASIHEQYF. DNA of the CDR3: TGTGCCAGCAGCCTAAGACTAGCGTCGATCCACGAGCAGTACTTC.

Details on this clone: This sample also contains other DNA sequences that code for the same CDR3. This rearrangement joins TRBV5-1 to TRBJ2-3; D is ambiguous. This CDR3 contains 13 residues. Germline lookup yields CDR1 SGHRS and CDR2 YFSETQ. V lost 5 bases and J lost 0, with 7 bases in between. CDR3 DNA: TGCGCCAGCAGTGGGGTAAGCACAGATACGCAGTATTTT. Its protein product is CASSGVSTDTQYF.

V usage is TRBV6-5 and J usage is TRBJ1-6, with a weak D call TRBD1 (5 bases). The CDR3 loop spans 13 amino acids. Germline V lookup: CDR1 MNHEY, CDR2 SVGAGI. Between the trimmed V and J ends, which lost 10 bases and 7 bases, there was a span of 14 bases. The CDR3 DNA sequence: TGTGCCACCAAGGGGCGAGAAAATTCACCCCTCCACTTT. Its translation: CATKGRENSPLHF.

This chain uses TRBV19 with TRBJ2-7; 12 bases align to TRBD1. Germline CDR1 reads LNHDA; CDR2 reads SQIVND (reference sequence). The CDR3 consists of 16 residues. Germline trimming cut 4 bases from V and 2 bases from J; bases unmatched to any gene: 6. CDR3 sequence: CASSTWGQGAAYEQYF. For the CDR3, the DNA is TGTGCCAGTAGTACTTGGGGACAGGGGGCGGCCTACGAGCAGTACTTC.